This record looks at one TCR beta chain sequence and its context. As yet, its antigen is unknown. Germline lookup yields CDR1 SNHLY and CDR2 FYNNEI. The CDR3 runs 14 residues. The V segment lost 9 bases and the J segment 1 base; nucleotides outside the gene matches: 8. This entry is derived from a study of T cells in Graves' hyperthyroidism and ophthalmopathy. The study's findings and limits: The blood repertoire included most of the expanded thyroid clonotypes above 0.001.

Stability of Graves' hyperthyroidism was defined as absent ophthalmopathy progression within 18 months. Disease duration under 2 months; hyperthyroidism patients were aged 18 to 65. It was RNA transcripts that yielded the amplified TCR beta CDR3 regions. HTBI primers were the set used in a first-round RT-PCR of the TCR CDR3. TCRdb reanalysed the multiplex PCR reads using MiXCR and keeps one entry per CDR3 protein. The repertoire has 600,000 or so distinct CDR3 sequences, approximately 44% of them found once; the top ten carry 8.2%. The specimen was peripheral blood or thyroid tissue (not recorded which). The TCR comes from a woman between 18 and 30 years old with Graves' hyperthyroidism. V is TRBV2 and J is TRBJ2-7, with TRBD2 matching 8 bases. CDR3 region: CASSGTSRSYEQYF. The CDR3 DNA reads TGTGCCAGTTCCGGGACTAGTCGGTCCTACGAGCAGTACTTC.